The source of this T cell receptor (beta chain) is a study of T cell clones after liver transplantation. Turning to the study itself: A pre-transplant mixed lymphocyte reaction with TCRbeta sequencing defined graft-donor-reactive clones followed in post-transplant blood. Whole-study findings and limits: Circulating graft-donor-reactive CD4 TCRbeta sequences fell significantly post-transplant in most of the 8 subjects. Graft donor-reactive T cells may have migrated into the graft rather than being deleted.

Sequenced by immunoSEQ multiplex PCR; TCRdb stores in-frame clones only, minus some. The sample records some 70,000 clones, under 95% being singletons. A note on this clone: The antigen is not known.

The length of the CDR3 is 13 residues. Per the germline V gene, CDR1 is SGHTA and CDR2 is FQGNSA. The germline V and J ends were trimmed by 5 bases and 3 bases, with 8 bases remaining between them. Unstimulated PBMCs were sorted into CD3+CD4+ and CD3+CD8+ populations. The specimen comprised CD4+ T cells from blood, sampled before liver transplant. The V and J genes are TRBV7-2 and TRBJ1-5, with D unresolved. The receptor comes from a human donor who received a liver transplant. In nucleotides, the CDR3 is TGTGCCAGCAGCCTCAATTACAATCAGCCCCAGCATTTT. The encoded protein is CASSLNYNQPQHF.